This T cell receptor beta chain was recorded in a study of CD8 T cells in ankylosing spondylitis. General observations from the study: Characteristic, it appeared, of ankylosing spondylitis blood was a TCR beta motif of 7 or 8 highly homologous variants. Previously reported in reactive arthritis synovial fluid and blood were some of the motif variants. Significantly higher representation of disease-linked clones was reported for matched ankylosing spondylitis synovial fluid.

This clonotype occurred many times. Its antigen is undetermined. Making use of molecular barcodes, quantitative 5'-RACE generated TCR beta libraries. Via MiXCR, TCRdb re-called the 5' RACE reads, giving one row per CDR3 protein. This repertoire shows about 250,000 distinct CDR3 sequences, about 10% found once; its top ten account for less than 3%. Deletions cut 2 bases from V and 4 bases from J, with 11 bases between. CDR1 MGHDK and CDR2 SYGVNS come from the germline V gene. This CDR3 has 14 amino acids. This receptor was identified in a male donor with ankylosing spondylitis or in good health (not recorded which). The sequenced material came from blood, either unsorted or a sorted T cell fraction (not recorded which). The chain employs TRBV25-1 and TRBJ1-2; D remains ambiguous. CDR3 DNA sequence: TGTGCCAGCAGTGAAGCCTTTTCCAGCTATGGCTACACCTTC. Translating gives CASSEAFSSYGYTF.